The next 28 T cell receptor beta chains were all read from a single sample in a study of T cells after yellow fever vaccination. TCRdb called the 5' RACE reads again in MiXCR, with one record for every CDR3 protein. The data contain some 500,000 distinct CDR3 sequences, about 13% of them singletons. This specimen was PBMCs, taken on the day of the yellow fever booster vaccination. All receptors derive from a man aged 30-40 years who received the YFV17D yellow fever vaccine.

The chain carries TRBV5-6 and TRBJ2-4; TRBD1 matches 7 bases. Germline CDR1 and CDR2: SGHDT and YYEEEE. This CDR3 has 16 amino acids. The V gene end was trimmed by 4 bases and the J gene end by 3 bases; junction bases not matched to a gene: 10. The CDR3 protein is CASSRTGESVKNIQYF. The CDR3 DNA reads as TGTGCCAGCAGCCGCACAGGGGAATCCGTCAAAAACATTCAGTACTTC. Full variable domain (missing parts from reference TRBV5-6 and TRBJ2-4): DAGVTQSPTHLIKTRGQQVTLRCSPKSGHDTVSWYQQALGQGPQFIFQYYEEEERQRGNFPDRFSGHQFPNYSSELNVNALLLGDSALYLCASSRTGESVKNIQYFGAGTRLSVL.

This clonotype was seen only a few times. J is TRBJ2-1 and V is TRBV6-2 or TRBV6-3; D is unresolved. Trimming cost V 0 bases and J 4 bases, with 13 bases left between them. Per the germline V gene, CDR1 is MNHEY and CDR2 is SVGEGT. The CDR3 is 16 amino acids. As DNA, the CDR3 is TGTGCCAGCAGTTACTCGACGTATCCCCCATACAATGAGCAGTTCTTC. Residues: CASSYSTYPPYNEQFF.

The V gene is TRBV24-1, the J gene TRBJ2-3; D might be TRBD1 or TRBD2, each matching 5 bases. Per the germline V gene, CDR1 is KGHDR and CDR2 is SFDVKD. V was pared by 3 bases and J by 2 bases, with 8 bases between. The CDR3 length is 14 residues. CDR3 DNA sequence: TGTGCCACCAGTGATCTGGGGGTCACAGATACGCAGTATTTT. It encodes CATSDLGVTDTQYF.

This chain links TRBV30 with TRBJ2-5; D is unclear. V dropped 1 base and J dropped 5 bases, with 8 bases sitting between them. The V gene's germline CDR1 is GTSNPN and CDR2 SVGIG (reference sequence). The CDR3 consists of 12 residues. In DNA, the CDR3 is TGTGCCTGGAGTGGGGATGGGGAGACCCAGTACTTC. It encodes CAWSGDGETQYF.

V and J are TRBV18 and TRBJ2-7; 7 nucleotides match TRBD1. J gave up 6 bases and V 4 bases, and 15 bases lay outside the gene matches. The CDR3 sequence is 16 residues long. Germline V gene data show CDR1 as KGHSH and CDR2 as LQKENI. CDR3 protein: CASSLESGGYSSEQYF. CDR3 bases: TGTGCCAGCTCACTGGAATCAGGGGGTTACTCGTCCGAGCAGTACTTC.

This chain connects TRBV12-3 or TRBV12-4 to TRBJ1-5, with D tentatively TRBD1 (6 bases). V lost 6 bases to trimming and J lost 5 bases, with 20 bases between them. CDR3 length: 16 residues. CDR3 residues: CASSTGGGSGDQPQHF. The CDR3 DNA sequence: TGTGCCAGCAGCACCGGGGGAGGGTCAGGGGATCAGCCCCAGCATTTT.

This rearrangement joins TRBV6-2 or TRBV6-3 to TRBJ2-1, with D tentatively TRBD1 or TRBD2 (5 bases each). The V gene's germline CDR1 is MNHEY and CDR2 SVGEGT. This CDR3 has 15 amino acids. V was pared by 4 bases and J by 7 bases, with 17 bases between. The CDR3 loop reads CASSSGTAVWNEQFF. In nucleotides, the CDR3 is TGTGCCAGCAGTTCCGGGACGGCGGTTTGGAATGAGCAGTTCTTC.

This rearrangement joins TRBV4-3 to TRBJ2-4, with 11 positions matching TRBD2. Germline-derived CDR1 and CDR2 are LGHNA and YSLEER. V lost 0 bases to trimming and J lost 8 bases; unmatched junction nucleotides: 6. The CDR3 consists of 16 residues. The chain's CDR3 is CASSQEVAGGRYIQYF. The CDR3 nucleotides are TGCGCCAGCAGCCAAGAGGTAGCGGGAGGGCGGTACATTCAGTACTTC.

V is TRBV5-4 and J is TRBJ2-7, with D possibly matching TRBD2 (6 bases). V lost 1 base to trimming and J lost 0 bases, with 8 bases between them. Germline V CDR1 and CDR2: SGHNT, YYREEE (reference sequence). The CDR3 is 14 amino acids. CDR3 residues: CASSLPSDSYEQYF. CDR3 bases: TGTGCCAGCAGCTTGCCTAGCGACTCCTACGAGCAGTACTTC.

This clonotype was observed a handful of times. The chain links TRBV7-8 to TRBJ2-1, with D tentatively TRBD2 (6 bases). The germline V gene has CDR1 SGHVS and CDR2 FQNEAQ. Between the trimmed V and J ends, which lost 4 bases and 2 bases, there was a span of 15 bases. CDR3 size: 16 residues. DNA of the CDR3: TGTGCCAGCAGCTCCGGTTCTAGCGCAACCTACAATGAGCAGTTCTTC. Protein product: CASSSGSSATYNEQFF.

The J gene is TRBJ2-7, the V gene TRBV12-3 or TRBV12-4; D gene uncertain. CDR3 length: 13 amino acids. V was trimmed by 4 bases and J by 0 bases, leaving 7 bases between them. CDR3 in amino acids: CASSSDVSYEQYF. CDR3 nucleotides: TGTGCCAGCAGTTCGGACGTCTCCTACGAGCAGTACTTC.

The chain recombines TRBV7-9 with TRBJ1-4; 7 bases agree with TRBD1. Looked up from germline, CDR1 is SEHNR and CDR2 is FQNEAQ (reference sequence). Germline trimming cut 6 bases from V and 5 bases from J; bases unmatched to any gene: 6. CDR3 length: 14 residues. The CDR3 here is CASSQTGVNEKLFF. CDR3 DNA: TGTGCCAGCAGTCAAACAGGGGTGAATGAAAAACTGTTTTTT.

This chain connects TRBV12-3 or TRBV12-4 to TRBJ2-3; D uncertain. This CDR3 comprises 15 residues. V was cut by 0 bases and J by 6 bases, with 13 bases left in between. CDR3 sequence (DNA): TGTGCCAGCAGTTTAGCCCCGGCACTGGGGGATACGCAGTATTTT. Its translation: CASSLAPALGDTQYF.

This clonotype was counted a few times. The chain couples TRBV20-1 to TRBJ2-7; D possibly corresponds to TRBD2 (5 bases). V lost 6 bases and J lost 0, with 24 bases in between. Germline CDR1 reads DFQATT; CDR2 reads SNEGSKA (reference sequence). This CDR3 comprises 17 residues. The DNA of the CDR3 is TGCAGTGCGGTGAGGGCCTTTAGTTTTCAGTTCTCCTACGAGCAGTACTTC. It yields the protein CSAVRAFSFQFSYEQYF.

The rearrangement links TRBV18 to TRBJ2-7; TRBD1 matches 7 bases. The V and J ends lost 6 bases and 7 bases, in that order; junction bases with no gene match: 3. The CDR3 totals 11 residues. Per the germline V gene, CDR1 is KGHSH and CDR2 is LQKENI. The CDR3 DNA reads TGTGCCAGCTCGACAGGGTGGGAGCAGTACTTC. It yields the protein CASSTGWEQYF.

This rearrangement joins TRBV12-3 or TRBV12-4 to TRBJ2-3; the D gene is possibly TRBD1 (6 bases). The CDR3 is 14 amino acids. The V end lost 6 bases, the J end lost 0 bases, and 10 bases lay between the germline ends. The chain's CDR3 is CASRRGGSTDTQYF. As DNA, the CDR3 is TGTGCCAGCAGAAGAGGGGGTAGCACAGATACGCAGTATTTT.

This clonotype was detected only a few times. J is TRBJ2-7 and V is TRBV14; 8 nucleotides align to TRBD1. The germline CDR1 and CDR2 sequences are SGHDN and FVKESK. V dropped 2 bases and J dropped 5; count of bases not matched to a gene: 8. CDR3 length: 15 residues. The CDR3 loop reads CASSQRTGPLNEQYF. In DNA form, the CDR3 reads TGTGCCAGCAGCCAAAGGACAGGGCCCCTGAACGAGCAGTACTTC.

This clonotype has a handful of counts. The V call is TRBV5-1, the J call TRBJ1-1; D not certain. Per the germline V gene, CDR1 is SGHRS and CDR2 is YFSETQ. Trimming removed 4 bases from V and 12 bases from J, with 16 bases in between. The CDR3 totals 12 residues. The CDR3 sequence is CASSMTDSGTFF. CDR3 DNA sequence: TGCGCCAGCAGCATGACCGATTCCGGGACTTTCTTT.

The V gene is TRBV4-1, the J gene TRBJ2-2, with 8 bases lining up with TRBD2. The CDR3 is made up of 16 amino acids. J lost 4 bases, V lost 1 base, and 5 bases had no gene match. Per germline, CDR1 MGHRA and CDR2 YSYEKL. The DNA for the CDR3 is TGCGCCAGCAGCCAAGGTAGCGGGGTGGGCACCGGGGAGCTGTTTTTT. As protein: CASSQGSGVGTGELFF.

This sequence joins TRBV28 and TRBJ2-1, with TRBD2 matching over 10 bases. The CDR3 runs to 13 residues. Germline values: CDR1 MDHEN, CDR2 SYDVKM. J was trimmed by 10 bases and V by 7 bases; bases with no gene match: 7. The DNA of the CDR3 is TGTGCCAGCACACCGGGACTAGCGCGAGAGCAGTTCTTC. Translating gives CASTPGLAREQFF.

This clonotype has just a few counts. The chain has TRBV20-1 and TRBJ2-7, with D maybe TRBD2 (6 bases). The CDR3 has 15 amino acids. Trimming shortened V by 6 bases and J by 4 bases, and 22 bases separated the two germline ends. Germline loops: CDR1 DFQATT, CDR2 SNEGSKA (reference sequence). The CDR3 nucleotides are TGCAGTGCGCCCAGGACTACACTAAAAGAGTACGAGCAGTACTTC. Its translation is CSAPRTTLKEYEQYF.

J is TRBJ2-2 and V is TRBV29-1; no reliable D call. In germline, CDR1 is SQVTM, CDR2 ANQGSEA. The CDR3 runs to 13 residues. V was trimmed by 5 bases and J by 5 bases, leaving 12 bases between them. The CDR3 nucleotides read TGCAGCGTTCCGACAAGCCAGACCGGGGAGCTGTTTTTT. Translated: CSVPTSQTGELFF.

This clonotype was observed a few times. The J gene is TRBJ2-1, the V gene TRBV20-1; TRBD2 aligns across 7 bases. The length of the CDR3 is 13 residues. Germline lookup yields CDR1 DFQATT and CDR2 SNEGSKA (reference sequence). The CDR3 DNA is TGCAGGGCCCCGGGGGGCTCCTACAATGAGCAGTTCTTC. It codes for CRAPGGSYNEQFF.

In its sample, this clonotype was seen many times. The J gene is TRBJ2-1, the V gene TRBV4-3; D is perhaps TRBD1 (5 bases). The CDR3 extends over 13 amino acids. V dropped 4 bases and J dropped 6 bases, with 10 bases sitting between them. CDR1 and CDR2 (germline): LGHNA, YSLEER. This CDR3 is CASSLERGNEQFF. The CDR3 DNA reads TGCGCCAGCAGCCTCGAAAGGGGCAATGAGCAGTTCTTC.

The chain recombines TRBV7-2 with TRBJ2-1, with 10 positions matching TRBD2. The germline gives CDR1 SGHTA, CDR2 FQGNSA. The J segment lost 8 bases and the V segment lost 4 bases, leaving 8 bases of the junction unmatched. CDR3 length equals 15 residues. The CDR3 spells CASSYGLAEVHEQFF. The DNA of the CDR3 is TGTGCCAGCAGCTACGGACTAGCGGAAGTTCATGAGCAGTTCTTC.

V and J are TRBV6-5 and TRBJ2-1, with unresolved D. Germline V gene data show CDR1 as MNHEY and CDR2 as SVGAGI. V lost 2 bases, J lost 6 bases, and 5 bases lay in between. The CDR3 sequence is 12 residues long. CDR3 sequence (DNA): TGTGCCAGCAGTTACGGGTCCAATGAGCAGTTCTTC. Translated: CASSYGSNEQFF.

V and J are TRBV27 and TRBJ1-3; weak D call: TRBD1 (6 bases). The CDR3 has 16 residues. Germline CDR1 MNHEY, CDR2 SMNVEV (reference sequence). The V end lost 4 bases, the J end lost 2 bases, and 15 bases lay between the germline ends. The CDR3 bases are TGTGCCAGCAGTTCCCGACATACAGGGACTGGAAACACCATATATTTT. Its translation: CASSSRHTGTGNTIYF.

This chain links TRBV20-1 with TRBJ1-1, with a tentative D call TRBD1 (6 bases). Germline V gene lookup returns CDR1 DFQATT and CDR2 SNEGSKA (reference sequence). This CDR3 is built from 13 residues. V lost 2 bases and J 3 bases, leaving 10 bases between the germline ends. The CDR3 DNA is TGCAGTGCTAGATGGACAGTTTACACTGAAGCTTTCTTT. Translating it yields CSARWTVYTEAFF.